Shown below are 20 T cell receptor beta chains from a single sample sequenced in a study of T cells in Graves' hyperthyroidism and ophthalmopathy. RNA transcripts yielded amplified TCR beta CDR3 regions. HTBI primers drove first-round RT-PCR of the TCR CDR3. A single record per CDR3 protein comes from TCRdb applying MiXCR to the multiplex PCR reads. Here the sample spans approximately 640,000 distinct CDR3 sequences, roughly 17% being singletons. The sequenced sample consisted of blood. The receptors derive from a middle-aged man with Graves' hyperthyroidism.

The genes are TRBV12-3 or TRBV12-4 and TRBJ2-1; 12 bases are a match to TRBD2. CDR3 size: 16 residues. V lost 5 bases and J lost 7; bases outside the gene matches: 9. The CDR3 sequence: CASSPPRLAGENEQFF. The CDR3 region has the DNA TGTGCCAGCAGTCCTCCCCGACTAGCGGGAGAAAATGAGCAGTTCTTC.

This clonotype was detected many times. The chain has TRBV18 and TRBJ1-5; D is unresolved. Germline assignment: CDR1 KGHSH and CDR2 LQKENI. Between the trimmed V and J ends, which lost 3 bases and 3 bases, there was a span of 15 bases. The CDR3 covers 16 residues. CDR3 DNA sequence: TGTGCCAGCTCACCTAACCCAGGAGGGTTCAATCAGCCCCAGCATTTT. Amino acid sequence: CASSPNPGGFNQPQHF.

The table lists this clonotype with many counts. The genes are TRBV7-3 and TRBJ2-7; D may be TRBD1 (6 bases). The germline gives CDR1 SGHTA, CDR2 FQGTGA. Trimming removed 2 bases at V and 3 bases at J, with 14 bases between. CDR3 length: 15 amino acids. The CDR3 bases are TGTGCCAGCAGCTTACGATACAGGGTCAACTACGAGCAGTACTTC. It codes for CASSLRYRVNYEQYF.

Turning to this clonotype: A clone one base away is much larger, so this may be a read error. V gene TRBV5-6 combines with J gene TRBJ2-7; 7 bases line up with TRBD1. Germline V CDR1 and CDR2: SGHDT, YYEEEE. CDR3 size: 14 residues. CDR3 coding DNA: TGTGCCAGCAGTTTCGGGACAGATCCCTACGAGCTGTACTTC. Encoded protein: CASSFGTDPYELYF.

The chain joins TRBV30 to TRBJ1-3, with a possible D match to TRBD1 (5 bases). V dropped 4 bases and J dropped 4 bases, with 17 bases sitting between them. The CDR3 is made up of 15 amino acids. Per germline, CDR1 GTSNPN and CDR2 SVGIG (reference sequence). The CDR3 sequence: CAWNLWGKSGNTIYF. The CDR3 bases are TGTGCCTGGAATCTTTGGGGCAAATCCGGAAACACCATATATTTT.

This clonotype appeared many times. V and J are TRBV11-2 and TRBJ2-1; 15 nucleotides align to TRBD2. The junction had 3 bases not matched to a gene; V was cut back by 4 bases and J by 8 bases. This CDR3 has 15 residues. Germline V gives CDR1 SGHAT, CDR2 FQNNGV. CDR3 nucleotides: TGTGCCAGCAGCTCGTGGACTAGCGGGAGGGATGAGCAGTTCTTC. This gives the protein CASSSWTSGRDEQFF. The whole variable domain, filled in from reference TRBV11-2 and TRBJ2-1, reads EAGVAQSPRYKIIEKRQSVAFWCNPISGHATLYWYQQILGQGPKLLIQFQNNGVVDDSQLPKDRFSAERLKGVDSTLKIQPAKLEDSAVYLCASSSWTSGRDEQFFGPGTRLTVL.

This clonotype was found a few times. This chain links TRBV29-1 with TRBJ2-5; TRBD2 agrees at 8 bases. The CDR3 spans 15 residues. The trim removed 3 bases at V and 7 bases at J, leaving 13 bases unmatched. The germline V gene encodes CDR1 SQVTM and CDR2 ANQGSEA. The CDR3 here is CSVESSGLAGLTQYF. CDR3 sequence (DNA): TGCAGCGTTGAGTCTTCCGGTCTAGCGGGCCTGACCCAGTACTTC.

This chain joins TRBV28 and TRBJ2-3; D perhaps matches TRBD2 (6 bases). Per the germline V gene, CDR1 is MDHEN and CDR2 is SYDVKM. The V end lost 4 bases, the J end lost 2 bases, and 13 bases lay between the germline ends. This CDR3 is built from 15 residues. The CDR3: CASSSPGLATDTQYF. The CDR3 DNA reads TGTGCCAGCAGTTCGCCGGGACTCGCCACAGATACGCAGTATTTT.

This clonotype turned up a few times. V gene TRBV4-1 combines with J gene TRBJ2-5; D gene unclear. V lost 0 bases and J 0 bases, leaving 8 bases between the germline ends. Per the germline V gene, CDR1 is MGHRA and CDR2 is YSYEKL. The CDR3 length is 15 residues. CDR3 nucleotide sequence: TGCGCCAGCAGCCAAGATCGAAGCTACCAAGAGACCCAGTACTTC. Residues: CASSQDRSYQETQYF.

In the case of this clonotype: A much larger clone is a single base away; this may be a read error. The V and J genes are TRBV27 and TRBJ2-1; D is unresolved. CDR3 size: 14 residues. CDR1 MNHEY and CDR2 SMNVEV come from the germline V gene (reference sequence). V lost 4 bases and J 6 bases, leaving 13 bases between the germline ends. In DNA, the CDR3 is TGTGCCAGCAGTTACTTCGGGTTGGCCAATGAGCAGTTCTTC. Its protein product is CASSYFGLANEQFF.

This clonotype has more than one count but fewer than ten. This sequence joins TRBV3-1 and TRBJ2-7, with D tentatively TRBD1 or TRBD2 (5 bases each). Germline CDR1 reads LGHDT; CDR2 reads YNNKEL (reference sequence). CDR3 size: 15 residues. Trimming removed 0 bases from V and 3 bases from J, with 12 bases in between. CDR3 in DNA: TGTGCCAGCAGCCAAGATGTCGGGACCTACTACGAGCAGTACTTC. This gives the protein CASSQDVGTYYEQYF.

In this sample, this clonotype turned up once. V gene TRBV12-3 or TRBV12-4 combines with J gene TRBJ2-7, with TRBD1 matching 10 bases. The V and J ends lost 2 bases and 2 bases, in that order; junction bases with no gene match: 3. CDR3 length equals 15 residues. The DNA of the CDR3 is TGTGCCAGCAGTTTAACGGGACAGGGGCCCTACGAGCAGTACTTC. It codes for CASSLTGQGPYEQYF.

Concerning this clonotype itself: It may be a read error: a sequence one base away is much more abundant. V is TRBV12-3 or TRBV12-4 and J is TRBJ1-5, with D hard to call. The CDR3 covers 14 residues. The CDR3 loop is CAGSLAQWDQPQHF. The CDR3 region has the DNA TGTGCCGGCAGTTTAGCGCAATGGGATCAGCCCCAGCATTTT.

This clonotype has at least ten counts. The gene calls are TRBV2 and TRBJ2-7; D may be TRBD1 (5 bases). V was trimmed by 1 base and J by 5 bases, leaving 9 bases between them. The CDR3 consists of 13 residues. The V gene's germline CDR1 is SNHLY and CDR2 FYNNEI. The DNA of the CDR3 is TGTGCCAGCAGTGAAGAGGGGCTCAACGAGCAGTACTTC. Translated: CASSEEGLNEQYF.

This clonotype was seen many times. CDR3 sequence reads: CASSQDGRWTRNTEAFF. The CDR3 DNA reads as TGTGCCAGCAGCCAAGATGGGAGATGGACAAGGAACACTGAAGCTTTCTTT. The rearrangement joins TRBV3-1 to TRBJ1-1; weak D call: TRBD1 (5 bases). Germline V gives CDR1 LGHDT, CDR2 YNNKEL (reference sequence). This CDR3 spans 17 amino acids. V was shortened by 0 bases and J by 1 base, with 15 bases between the two germline ends.

This clonotype was seen only a few times. The chain combines TRBV6-2 or TRBV6-3 with TRBJ2-5; 13 bases agree with TRBD2. Per germline, CDR1 MNHEY and CDR2 SVGEGT. The length of the CDR3 is 15 residues. Trimming removed 2 bases from V and 5 bases from J; junction bases left unmatched: 2. CDR3 DNA: TGTGCCAGCAGTTACCGACTAGCGGGAGGCGAGACCCAGTACTTC. Protein sequence: CASSYRLAGGETQYF.

This clonotype was counted only a few times. V and J are TRBV28 and TRBJ2-1; D possibly uses TRBD1 or TRBD2 (5 bases each). V dropped 7 bases and J dropped 1 base, with 17 bases sitting between them. The CDR3 totals 16 residues. CDR1 is MDHEN and CDR2 is SYDVKM in the germline V gene. The CDR3: CASTPTGRGSYNEQFF. Here the CDR3 DNA reads TGTGCCAGCACCCCTACGGGACGAGGGTCCTACAATGAGCAGTTCTTC.

This clonotype came up many times. The chain employs TRBV27 and TRBJ2-7, with TRBD1 identical over 7 bases. With 6 bases clipped from V and 1 base from J, the junction kept 9 bases outside the gene matches. Germline values: CDR1 MNHEY, CDR2 SMNVEV (reference sequence). The CDR3 spans 15 residues. In nucleotides, the CDR3 is TGTGCCAGCAGCACAGGGGCCCTTGGATCCTACGAGCAGTACTTC. Translation: CASSTGALGSYEQYF.

This chain connects TRBV2 to TRBJ2-1, with 8 positions matching TRBD2. Germline V lookup: CDR1 SNHLY, CDR2 FYNNEI. The CDR3 consists of 20 residues. V lost 6 bases, J lost 0 bases, and 19 bases stayed unmatched. The CDR3 reads CASSENSGNEKTSSYNEQFF. In nucleotides, the CDR3 is TGTGCCAGCAGCGAGAATAGCGGGAATGAAAAAACGAGCTCCTACAATGAGCAGTTCTTC.

Ten or more counts support this clonotype. This chain uses TRBV28 with TRBJ1-1, with 7 nucleotides matching TRBD1. V lost 4 bases to trimming and J lost 1 base; unmatched junction nucleotides: 6. The CDR3 is 15 amino acids. Germline V gene sequence: CDR1 MDHEN, CDR2 SYDVKM. The CDR3 DNA is TGTGCCAGCAGTTCTGCCGGGACAGAGAACACTGAAGCTTTCTTT. This encodes CASSSAGTENTEAFF.